A single T cell receptor (beta chain) is shown here with its context. The data stem from a study of blood T cell repertoires in COVID-19. TCRdb keeps only in-frame clones here, not all; method: immunoSEQ multiplex PCR. The table lists 60,000 to 85,000 clones, roughly 90% of them singletons. Per the germline V gene, CDR1 is SGHTA and CDR2 is FQGTGA. The CDR3 extends over 16 amino acids. Trimming pared 5 bases from V and 0 bases from J, leaving 17 bases between. The sequence was obtained from a man aged 50-60 years with acute or convalescent COVID-19. The genes are TRBV7-3 and TRBJ2-7; D perhaps matches TRBD2 (6 bases). Specimen: peripheral blood. CDR3 in DNA: TGTGCCAGCAGCGCACAAATACGGGAGACCTCCTACGAGCAGTACGTC. Its translation: CASSAQIRETSYEQYV.